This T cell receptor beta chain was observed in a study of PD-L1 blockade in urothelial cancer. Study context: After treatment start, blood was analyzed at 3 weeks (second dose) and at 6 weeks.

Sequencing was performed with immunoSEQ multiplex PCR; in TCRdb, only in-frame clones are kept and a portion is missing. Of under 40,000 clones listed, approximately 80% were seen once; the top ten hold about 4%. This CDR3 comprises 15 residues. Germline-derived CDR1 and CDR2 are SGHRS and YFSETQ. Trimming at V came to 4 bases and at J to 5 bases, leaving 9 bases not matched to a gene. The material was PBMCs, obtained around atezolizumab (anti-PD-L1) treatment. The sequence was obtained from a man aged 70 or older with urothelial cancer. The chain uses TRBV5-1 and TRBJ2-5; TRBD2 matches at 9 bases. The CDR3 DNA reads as TGCGCCAGCAGCGCCTCCGGGACTAGCAGGGAGACCCAGTACTTC. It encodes CASSASGTSRETQYF.